This passage covers 12 T cell receptor beta chains from one sample sequenced in a study of persistence of HIV-infected CD4 T cells. The libraries were made with immunoSEQ version 4 in survey mode. The repertoire was sequenced with immunoSEQ multiplex PCR; TCRdb's copy has only in-frame clones and lacks some. This repertoire shows approximately 26,000 clones, roughly 80% found once; its top ten account for 0.81%. The stimulus was lysate of CMV-infected fibroblasts, approximately 9.7 ug/mL. Sorted nonresponding memory CD4+ T cells were CD40L-negative, CD69-negative, CD45RO-high. Their target antigens are unknown. The sequencing used CD4+ T cells sorted from PBMCs after approximately 20-hour stimulation, collected from a patient who received antiretroviral therapy. These receptors originate from an adult woman with HIV who was CMV-seropositive.

The rearrangement joins TRBV2 to TRBJ2-2; 10 bases are shared with TRBD1. The V gene's germline CDR1 is SNHLY and CDR2 FYNNEI. V shed 4 bases and J 6 bases; nucleotides not matched to a gene: 5. The CDR3 is made up of 15 amino acids. The CDR3 nucleotides read TGTGCCAGCAGTGTGACAGGGGGCAGCGCCGGGGAGCTGTTTTTT. This gives the protein CASSVTGGSAGELFF.

This chain links TRBV5-1 with TRBJ2-7, with 9 bases lining up with TRBD2. The germline V gene encodes CDR1 SGHRS and CDR2 YFSETQ. Trimming cost V 4 bases and J 6 bases; bases outside gene matches: 11. This CDR3 has 15 amino acids. CDR3 bases: TGCGCCAGCAGCGTCATTCCCGGGACTAGCAGCGAGCAGTACTTC. It encodes CASSVIPGTSSEQYF.

V usage is TRBV7-3 and J usage is TRBJ2-2; no definite D call. CDR3 length equals 12 residues. Trimming stripped 3 bases from V and 7 bases from J, with 6 bases between. Germline CDR1 is SGHTA and CDR2 is FQGTGA. Written as DNA, the CDR3 is TGTGCCAGCAGCTTCGGAAGCGGGGAGCTGTTTTTT. Its protein is CASSFGSGELFF.

The chain recombines TRBV21-1 with TRBJ1-5. TRBV21-1 corresponds to a pseudogene. CDR3 length: 18 residues. In nucleotides, the CDR3 is TGTGCCAGCAGCACCCGGGTGGGGTCCGCTTATAGCAATCAGCCCCAGCATTTT. Encoded protein: CASSTRVGSAYSNQPQHF.

This chain links TRBV7-9 with TRBJ1-5; tentative D call: TRBD1 (5 bases). CDR1 is SEHNR and CDR2 is FQNEAQ in the germline V gene (reference sequence). V was shortened by 5 bases and J by 0 bases, with 8 bases between the two germline ends. The CDR3 is made up of 14 amino acids. The CDR3: CASSRDHSNQPQHF. The CDR3, as DNA: TGTGCCAGCAGCCGGGACCATAGCAATCAGCCCCAGCATTTT.

This chain connects TRBV7-6 to TRBJ2-7; tentative D call: TRBD2 (5 bases). CDR3 length: 14 residues. V lost 5 bases, J lost 2 bases, and 13 bases lay in between. Per germline, CDR1 SGHVS and CDR2 FNYEAQ. The CDR3 sequence: CASSLTDGTYEQYF. CDR3 DNA sequence: TGTGCCAGCAGCCTCACGGACGGGACCTACGAGCAGTACTTC.

V and J are TRBV2 and TRBJ2-1; possibly TRBD1 or TRBD2 for D (5 bases each). The CDR3 sequence is 14 residues long. Germline values: CDR1 SNHLY, CDR2 FYNNEI. Trimming shortened V by 9 bases and J by 6 bases, and 18 bases separated the two germline ends. In nucleotides, the CDR3 is TGTGCCAGTCGCCGGGACCTATCCATCAATGAGCAGTTCTTC. As protein: CASRRDLSINEQFF.

The rearrangement uses TRBV12-3 or TRBV12-4 and TRBJ1-2; D is possibly TRBD1 (6 bases). With 2 bases removed from V and 8 bases from J, the gap between germline ends came to 12 bases. The CDR3 runs to 13 residues. The CDR3 coding sequence is TGTGCCAGCAGTTTATCTGGGGGCGGGGGCTACACCTTC. It specifies CASSLSGGGGYTF.

The table lists this clone with a count of one. V is TRBV5-1 and J is TRBJ1-6; D unclear. Germline CDR1 SGHRS, CDR2 YFSETQ. This CDR3 has 16 amino acids. Trimming pared 4 bases from V and 7 bases from J, leaving 18 bases between. The CDR3 coding sequence is TGCGCCAGCAGCCCCGCAGGACTAGATTACAATTCACCCCTCCACTTT. Translation: CASSPAGLDYNSPLHF.

The chain has TRBV29-1 and TRBJ1-5; D ambiguous. Germline V gives CDR1 SQVTM, CDR2 ANQGSEA. The CDR3 totals 13 residues. Trimming removed 5 bases from V and 0 bases from J, with 8 bases in between. The CDR3 sequence is CSVQEFSNQPQHF. The CDR3 DNA reads as TGCAGCGTTCAGGAGTTTAGCAATCAGCCCCAGCATTTT. The whole variable domain, remainder taken from reference TRBV29-1 and TRBJ1-5, is SAVISQKPSRDICQRGTSLTIQCQVDSQVTMMFWYRQQPGQSLTLIATANQGSEATYESGFVIDKFPISRPNLTFSTLTVSNMSPEDSSIYLCSVQEFSNQPQHFGDGTRLSIL.

The chain uses TRBV6-5 and TRBJ1-2, with D possibly TRBD1 on 6 matching bases. The CDR3 has 16 amino acids. Germline V gene data show CDR1 as MNHEY and CDR2 as SVGAGI. Trimming stripped 2 bases from V and 2 bases from J, with 15 bases between. In DNA form, the CDR3 reads TGTGCCAGCAGTTACGATGTTTATGGGGGCAACTATGGCTACACCTTC. This gives the protein CASSYDVYGGNYGYTF.

The V and J genes are TRBV15 and TRBJ2-5, with D unresolved. Germline CDR1 reads LNHNV; CDR2 reads YYDKDF (reference sequence). This CDR3 region has 15 residues. Trimming pared 0 bases from V and 4 bases from J, leaving 12 bases between. The chain's CDR3 is CATSRELGILETQYF. CDR3 coding DNA: TGTGCCACCAGCAGAGAGCTTGGTATACTAGAGACCCAGTACTTC.